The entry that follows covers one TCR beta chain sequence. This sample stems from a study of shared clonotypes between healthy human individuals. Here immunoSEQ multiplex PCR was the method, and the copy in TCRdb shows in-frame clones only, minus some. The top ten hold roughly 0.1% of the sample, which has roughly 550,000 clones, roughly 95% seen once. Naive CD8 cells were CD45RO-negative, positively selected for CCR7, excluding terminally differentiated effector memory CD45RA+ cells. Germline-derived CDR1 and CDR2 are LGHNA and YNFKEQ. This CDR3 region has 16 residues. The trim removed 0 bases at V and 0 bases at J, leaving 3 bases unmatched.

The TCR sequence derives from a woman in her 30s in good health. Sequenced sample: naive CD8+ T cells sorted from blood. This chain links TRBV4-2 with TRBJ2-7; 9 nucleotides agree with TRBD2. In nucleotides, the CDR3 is TGTGCCAGCAGCCAAGAGGCGGGAGGGAGCTCCTACGAGCAGTACTTC. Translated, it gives CASSQEAGGSSYEQYF.